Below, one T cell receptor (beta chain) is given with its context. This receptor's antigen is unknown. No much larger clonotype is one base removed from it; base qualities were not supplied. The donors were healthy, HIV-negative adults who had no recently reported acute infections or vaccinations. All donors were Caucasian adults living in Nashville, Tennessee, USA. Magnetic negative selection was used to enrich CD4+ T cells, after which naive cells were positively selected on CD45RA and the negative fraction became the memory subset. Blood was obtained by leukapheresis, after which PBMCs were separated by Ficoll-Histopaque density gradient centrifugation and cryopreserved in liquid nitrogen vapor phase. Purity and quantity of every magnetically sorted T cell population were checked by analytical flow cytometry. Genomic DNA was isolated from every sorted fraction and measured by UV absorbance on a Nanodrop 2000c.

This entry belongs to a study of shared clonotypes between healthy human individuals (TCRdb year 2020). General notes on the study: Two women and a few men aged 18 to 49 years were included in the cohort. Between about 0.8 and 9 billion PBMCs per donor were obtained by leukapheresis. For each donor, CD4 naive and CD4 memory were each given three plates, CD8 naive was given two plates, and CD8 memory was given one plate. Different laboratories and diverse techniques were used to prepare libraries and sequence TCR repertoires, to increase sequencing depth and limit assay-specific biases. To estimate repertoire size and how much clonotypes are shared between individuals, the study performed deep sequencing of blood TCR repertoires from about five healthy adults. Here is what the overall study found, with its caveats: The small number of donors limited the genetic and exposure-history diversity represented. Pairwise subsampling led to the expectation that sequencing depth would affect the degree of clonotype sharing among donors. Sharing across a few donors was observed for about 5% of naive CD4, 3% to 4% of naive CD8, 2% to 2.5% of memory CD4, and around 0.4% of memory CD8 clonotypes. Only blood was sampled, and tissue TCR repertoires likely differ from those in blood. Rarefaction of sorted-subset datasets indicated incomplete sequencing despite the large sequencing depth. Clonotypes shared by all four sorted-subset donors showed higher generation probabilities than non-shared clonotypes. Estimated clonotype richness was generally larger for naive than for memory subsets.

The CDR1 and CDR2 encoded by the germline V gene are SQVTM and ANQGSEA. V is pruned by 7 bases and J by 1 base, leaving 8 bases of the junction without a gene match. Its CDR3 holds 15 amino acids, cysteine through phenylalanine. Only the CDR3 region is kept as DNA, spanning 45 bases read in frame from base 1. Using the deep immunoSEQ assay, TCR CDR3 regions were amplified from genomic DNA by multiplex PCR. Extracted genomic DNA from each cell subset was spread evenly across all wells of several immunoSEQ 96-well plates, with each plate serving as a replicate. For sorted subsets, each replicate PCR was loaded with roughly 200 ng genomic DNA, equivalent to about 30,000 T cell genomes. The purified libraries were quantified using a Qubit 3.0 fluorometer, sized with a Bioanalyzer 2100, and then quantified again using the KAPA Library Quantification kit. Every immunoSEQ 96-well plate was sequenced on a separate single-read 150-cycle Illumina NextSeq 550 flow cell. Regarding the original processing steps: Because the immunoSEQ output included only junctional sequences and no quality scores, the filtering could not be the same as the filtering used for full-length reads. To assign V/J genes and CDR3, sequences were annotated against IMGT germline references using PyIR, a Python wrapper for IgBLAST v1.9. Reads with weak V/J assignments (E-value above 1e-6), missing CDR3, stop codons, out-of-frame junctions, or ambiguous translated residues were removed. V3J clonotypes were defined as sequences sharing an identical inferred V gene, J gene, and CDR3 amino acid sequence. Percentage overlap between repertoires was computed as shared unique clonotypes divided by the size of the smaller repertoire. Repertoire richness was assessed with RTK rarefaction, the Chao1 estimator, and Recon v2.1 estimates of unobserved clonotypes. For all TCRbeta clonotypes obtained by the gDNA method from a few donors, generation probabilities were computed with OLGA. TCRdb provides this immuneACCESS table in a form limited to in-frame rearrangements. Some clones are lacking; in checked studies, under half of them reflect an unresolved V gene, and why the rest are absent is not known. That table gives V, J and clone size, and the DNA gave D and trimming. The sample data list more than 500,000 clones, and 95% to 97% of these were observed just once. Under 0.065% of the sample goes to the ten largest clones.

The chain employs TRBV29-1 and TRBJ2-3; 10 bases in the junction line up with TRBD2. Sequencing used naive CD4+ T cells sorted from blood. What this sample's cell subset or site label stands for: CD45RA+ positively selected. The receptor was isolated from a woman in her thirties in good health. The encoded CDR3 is CSAWGGTSGTDTQYF. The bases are TGCAGCGCATGGGGCGGGACTAGCGGCACAGATACGCAGTATTTT.